This T cell receptor (beta chain) was retrieved from a study of T cell responses to AZD1222 COVID-19 vaccine (dated by TCRdb to the early 2020s). For the study in its entirety: AZD1222 recipients given second doses at about 4 weeks or at about 12 weeks were pooled, since spike-specific TCR depth and breadth were not found to differ between the two schedules. Enrollment into the trials was organized by age into subgroups of 18-55, 56-69 and 70-plus years, and those subgroups contained approximately 150, 30 and 60 TCR-sequenced participants, respectively. TCR sequencing covered 233 trial participants: 207 given two doses of AZD1222 and approximately 26 given two doses of MenACWY control vaccine.

What the authors observed across the whole study: Reportedly, almost half of the unique spike-specific TCRs recognized epitopes lying outside the regions that are mutated in the B.1.351 and B.1.1.7 variants. Conclusions about previously exposed vaccinees are limited because only six or seven AZD1222 recipients were SARS-CoV-2 seropositive at baseline. The vaccine-associated CD4 TCRs covered the entire spike protein, and the dominant responses fell in regions 160-218 and 743-854. Participants were mostly white British, with more females than males. The authors suggested clonal diversity may have been underestimated. Spike-specific TCR breadth and depth rose significantly after two AZD1222 doses compared with day 0 and with MenACWY recipients. The 56-69-year group was small, and its depth increase did not reach significance, likely because of low power. Because no samples from the day 14 peak response were available, repertoires could be characterized only after the peak T cell response.

Deletion took 0 bases off V and 8 bases off J, with a span of 14 bases between the germline ends. Inclusive of the bounding cysteine and phenylalanine, the CDR3 is 14 residues long. The kept DNA is CDR3 alone, 42 bases in frame from the first base. According to the germline V gene, CDR1 reads SGHRS and CDR2 reads YFSETQ. In light of the paper, this sample's time point label describes: baseline before first vaccination. Vaccinee samples came from UK trials COV001 and COV002, including a single-blind randomized controlled phase 2/3 trial of AZD1222 (ChAdOx1 nCoV-19) in healthy adults. Trial participant PBMC samples were collected at day 0 and day 28 after the second dose for TCRbeta chain sequencing. This clone was picked up one time. What this receptor recognizes is not known. Per-base quality was not reported, and no clone a single base away is much larger than it. The CDR3 regions of human TCRbeta chains were subjected to immunosequencing. On the authors' methods: TCRs in the repertoires were compared against a reference library of SARS-CoV-2-specific TCRs that had been generated with the MIRA antigen-specificity platform. Breadth was defined as the fraction of unique TCRs that were SARS-CoV-2-associated. Depth was defined as the fraction of total T cells that were SARS-CoV-2-associated. Using the MIRA data, each spike-specific TCR was mapped to the spike region that the TCR reacts to and placed in a CD4 or CD8 class. Log10-transformed breadth and depth values were compared by one-way ANOVA with Sidak's multiple comparisons tests. Held by TCRdb, this immuneACCESS table contains in-frame sequences only and omits some clones. Under half of the omission traces to an unresolved V gene where checked; the cause of the rest is unknown. The DNA was the basis for D and trimming; V, J and clone size are from that table. The table for this sample lists around 150,000 clones; around nine tenths of them were counted only once. Of the sample, around 6% is held by the ten largest clones.

The material was peripheral blood, obtained on day 0 of AZD1222 vaccination. In this chain, TRBV5-1 is recombined with TRBJ1-2, with the D gene too uncertain to name. The TCR comes from an adult in good health. For the CDR3, the sequence is CASSLEAVSGGYTF. The nucleotide sequence is TGCGCCAGCAGCTTGGAGGCAGTCAGCGGGGGCTACACCTTC.